Below are 4 T cell receptor beta chains sequenced from a single sample in a study of Graves' ophthalmopathy and Graves' hyperthyroidism. For repertoire sequencing, the TCR beta CDR3 regions were amplified from RNA transcripts. After a first-round RT-PCR with HTBI primers, a second-round multiplex PCR was run. TCRdb ran MiXCR on the multiplex PCR reads and lists one entry per CDR3 protein. The table includes approximately 1.2 million distinct CDR3 sequences, approximately 35% detected once. The material sequenced was peripheral blood or thyroid tissue (not recorded which). The receptors were sampled from an adult man with Graves' hyperthyroidism.

The J gene is TRBJ1-4, the V gene TRBV9, with 7 bases matching TRBD1. V gave up 7 bases and J gave up 5 bases; unmatched junction bases: 11. The CDR3 contains 15 residues. Germline V CDR1 and CDR2: SGDLS, YYNGEE. CDR3 sequence reads: CASGPLGQKNEKLFF. CDR3 nucleotide sequence: TGTGCCAGCGGACCCCTGGGACAGAAAAATGAAAAACTGTTTTTT.

In its sample, this clonotype was seen a few times. This sequence joins TRBV15 and TRBJ2-5, with 8 bases identical to TRBD1. The CDR3 extends over 18 amino acids. Trimming took 1 base from V and 6 from J; bases not matched to a gene: 16. Germline V gene lookup returns CDR1 LNHNV and CDR2 YYDKDF (reference sequence). The CDR3 loop reads CATSRGVDRDQLWKTQYF. DNA of the CDR3: TGTGCCACCAGCAGAGGCGTGGACAGGGACCAGTTATGGAAGACCCAGTACTTC.

The chain recombines TRBV6-9 with TRBJ2-2; 9 nucleotides agree with TRBD1. The CDR3 has 12 residues. V shed 10 bases, J shed 8 bases, and the junction held 5 bases outside the gene matches. Germline V CDR1 and CDR2: MNHGY, SVAAGI. CDR3 protein: CAIRTGAGELFF. DNA of the CDR3: TGTGCCATCAGGACAGGGGCTGGGGAGCTGTTTTTT.

The genes are TRBV5-1 and TRBJ2-3; D unclear. Per germline, CDR1 SGHRS and CDR2 YFSETQ. The CDR3 runs 13 residues. The V end lost 6 bases, the J end lost 1 base, and 9 bases lay between the germline ends. This CDR3 reads CASNDGGTDTQYF. CDR3 nucleotides: TGCGCCAGCAACGATGGGGGCACAGATACGCAGTATTTT.